This T cell receptor beta chain comes out of a study of TIL therapy for anti-PD-1-resistant metastatic lung cancer. Time point in this sample: pre-treatment sample, taken before nivolumab and TIL therapy. The tumor samples were excised metastases, mostly pleural nodules or supraclavicular lymph nodes. The immunoSEQ assay was v3. Clones were sequenced by immunoSEQ multiplex PCR, and TCRdb holds only the in-frame ones, with some missing. This table holds some 13,000 clones, around 69% found once. This TCR derives from a woman between 30 and 85 years old with non-small cell lung cancer. The sequencing here drew on tumor tissue, taken at baseline.

The CDR3 reads CASSYTTTSDTQYF. The DNA for the CDR3 is TGTGCCAGCAGTTATACGACGACCTCAGATACGCAGTATTTT. V usage is TRBV6-6 and J usage is TRBJ2-3; D remains unclear. CDR1 is MNHNY, CDR2 SVGAGI, per germline (reference sequence). Trimming left V 3 bases short and J 4 bases short, with 11 bases between. The CDR3 spans 14 residues.